This TCR beta chain appears in the sequencing data of a study of cytomegalovirus exposure and HLA in healthy donors. Study conclusions and caveats: Most of the CMV-associated TCR beta chains (in a later analysis) appeared to be HLA-restricted.

As concerns this clone: Its antigen is as yet unknown.

Per the germline V gene, CDR1 is SQVTM and CDR2 is ANQGSEA. CDR3 length: 13 amino acids. V was trimmed by 2 bases and J by 5 bases, leaving 9 bases between them. Vbeta (60) and Jbeta (13) primers were used in the PCR. Clones were sequenced by immunoSEQ multiplex PCR, and TCRdb holds only the in-frame ones, with some missing. The table lists 90,000 to 120,000 clones, roughly 87% of them singletons. V gene TRBV29-1 combines with J gene TRBJ2-2; D is unresolved. The material sequenced was PBMCs. This sequence was found in a man aged 25 to 40 in good health and CMV-seropositive. This CDR3 reads CSVETAVTGELFF. The CDR3 coding sequence is TGCAGCGTTGAAACTGCCGTTACCGGGGAGCTGTTTTTT.